This T cell receptor (beta chain) was recorded in a study of blood T cells in healthy people across ages. General study results and limits: The fall in TCR beta diversity per million T cells was roughly linear with age.

Worth noting for this clonotype: Its antigen is as yet unknown. A read error may produce the germline difference seen at one junction end.

CDR1 is MNHNS, CDR2 SASEGT, per germline. The CDR3 spans 15 residues. Together with a sample-barcoded 5' primer, a J-beta primer mix was included in a second PCR lasting about 7 to 12 cycles. Using its own MiXCR run on the 5' RACE reads, TCRdb lists one record per CDR3 protein. This sample has about a million distinct CDR3 sequences, with 51% found just once. This chain links TRBV6-1 with TRBJ1-6, with 7 positions matching TRBD1. Specimen: blood. The TCR comes from a woman aged 60-75 years in good health. CDR3 amino acids: CVSSEAGTEISPLHF. The CDR3 DNA reads as TGTGTCAGCAGTGAAGCCGGGACAGAAATTTCACCCCTCCACTTT.